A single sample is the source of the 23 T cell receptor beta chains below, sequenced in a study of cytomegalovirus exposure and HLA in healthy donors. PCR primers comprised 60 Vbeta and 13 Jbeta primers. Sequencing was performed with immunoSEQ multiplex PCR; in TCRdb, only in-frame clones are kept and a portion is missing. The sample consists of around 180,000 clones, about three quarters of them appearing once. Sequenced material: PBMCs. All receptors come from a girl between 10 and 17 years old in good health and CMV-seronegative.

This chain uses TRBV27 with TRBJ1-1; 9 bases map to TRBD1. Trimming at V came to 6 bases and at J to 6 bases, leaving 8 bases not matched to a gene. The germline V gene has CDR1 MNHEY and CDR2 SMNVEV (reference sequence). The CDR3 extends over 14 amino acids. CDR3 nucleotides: TGTGCCAGCAGATCCGGGACAGGGCTCGCTGAAGCTTTCTTT. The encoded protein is CASRSGTGLAEAFF.

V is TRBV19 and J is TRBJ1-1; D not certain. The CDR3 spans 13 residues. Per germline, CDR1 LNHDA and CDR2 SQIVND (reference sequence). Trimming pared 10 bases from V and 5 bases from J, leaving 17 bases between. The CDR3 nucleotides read TGTGCCACCTCCTTTACGCCGGGGACTGAAGCTTTCTTT. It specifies CATSFTPGTEAFF.

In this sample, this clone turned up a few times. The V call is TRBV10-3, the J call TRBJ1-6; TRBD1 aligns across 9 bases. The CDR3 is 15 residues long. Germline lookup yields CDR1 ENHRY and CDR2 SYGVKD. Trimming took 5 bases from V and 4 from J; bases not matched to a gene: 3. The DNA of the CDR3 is TGTGCCATCAGTACCGGGACAGGGTATAATTCACCCCTCCACTTT. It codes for CAISTGTGYNSPLHF.

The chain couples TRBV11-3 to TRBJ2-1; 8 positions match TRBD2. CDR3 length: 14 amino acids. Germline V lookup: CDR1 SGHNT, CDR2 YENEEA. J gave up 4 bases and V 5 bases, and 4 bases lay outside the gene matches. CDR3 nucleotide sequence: TGTGCCAGCAGCACTAGCGGCGCGTACAATGAGCAGTTCTTC. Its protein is CASSTSGAYNEQFF.

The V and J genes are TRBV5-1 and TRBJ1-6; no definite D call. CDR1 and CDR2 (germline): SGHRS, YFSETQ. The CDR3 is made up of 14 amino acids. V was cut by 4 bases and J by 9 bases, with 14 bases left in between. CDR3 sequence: CASSPGEIRSPLHF. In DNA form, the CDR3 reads TGCGCCAGCAGCCCCGGAGAGATACGTTCACCCCTCCACTTT. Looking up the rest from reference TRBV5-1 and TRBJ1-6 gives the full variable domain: KAGVTQTPRYLIKTRGQQVTLSCSPISGHRSVSWYQQTPGQGLQFLFEYFSETQRNKGNFPGRFSGRQFSNSRSEMNVSTLELGDSALYLCASSPGEIRSPLHFGNGTRLTVT.

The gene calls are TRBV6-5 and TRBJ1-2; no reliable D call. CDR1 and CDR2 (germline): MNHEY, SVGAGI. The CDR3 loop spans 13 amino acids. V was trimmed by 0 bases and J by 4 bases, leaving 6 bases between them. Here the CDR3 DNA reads TGTGCCAGCAGTTACTCGGGCAGCTATGGCTACACCTTC. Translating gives CASSYSGSYGYTF.

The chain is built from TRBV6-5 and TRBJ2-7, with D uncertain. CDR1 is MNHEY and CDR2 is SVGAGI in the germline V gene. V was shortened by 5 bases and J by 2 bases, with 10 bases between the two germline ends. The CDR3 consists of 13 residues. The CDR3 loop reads CASSPDSAYEQYF. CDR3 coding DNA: TGTGCCAGCAGTCCAGACTCAGCCTACGAGCAGTACTTC.

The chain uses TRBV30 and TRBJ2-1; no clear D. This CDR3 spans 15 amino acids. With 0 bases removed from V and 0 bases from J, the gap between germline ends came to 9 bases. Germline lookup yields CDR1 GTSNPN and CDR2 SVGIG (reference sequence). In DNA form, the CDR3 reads TGTGCCTGGAGTGTAAGATTGAGCTCCTACAATGAGCAGTTCTTC. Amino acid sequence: CAWSVRLSSYNEQFF.

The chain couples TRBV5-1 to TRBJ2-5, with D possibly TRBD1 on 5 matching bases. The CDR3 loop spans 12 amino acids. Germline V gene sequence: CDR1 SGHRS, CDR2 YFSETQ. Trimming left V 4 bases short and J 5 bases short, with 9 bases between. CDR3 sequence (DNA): TGCGCCAGCAGCACCCACAGGGAGACCCAGTACTTC. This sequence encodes CASSTHRETQYF.

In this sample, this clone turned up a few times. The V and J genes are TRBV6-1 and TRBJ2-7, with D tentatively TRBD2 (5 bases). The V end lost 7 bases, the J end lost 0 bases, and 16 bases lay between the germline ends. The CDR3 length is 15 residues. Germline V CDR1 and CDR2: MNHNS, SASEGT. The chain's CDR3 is CASNGRGSYSYEQYF. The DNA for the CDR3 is TGTGCCAGCAACGGCCGGGGTTCCTACTCCTACGAGCAGTACTTC.

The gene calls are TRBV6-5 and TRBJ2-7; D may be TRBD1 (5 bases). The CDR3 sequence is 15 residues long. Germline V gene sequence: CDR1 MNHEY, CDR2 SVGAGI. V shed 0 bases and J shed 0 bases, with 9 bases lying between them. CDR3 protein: CASSYSWGDSYEQYF. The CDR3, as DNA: TGTGCCAGCAGTTACTCCTGGGGCGACTCCTACGAGCAGTACTTC.

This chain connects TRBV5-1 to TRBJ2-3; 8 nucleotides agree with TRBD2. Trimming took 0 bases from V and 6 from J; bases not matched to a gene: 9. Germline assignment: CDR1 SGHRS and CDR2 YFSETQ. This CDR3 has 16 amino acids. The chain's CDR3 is CASSLAGAGGMDTQYF. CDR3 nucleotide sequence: TGCGCCAGCAGCTTGGCCGGGGCGGGGGGAATGGATACGCAGTATTTT.

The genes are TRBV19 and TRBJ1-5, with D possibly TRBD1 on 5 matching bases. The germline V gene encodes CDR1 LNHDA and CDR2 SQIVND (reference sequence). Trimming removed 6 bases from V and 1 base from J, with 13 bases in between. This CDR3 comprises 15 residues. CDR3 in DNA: TGTGCCAGTAGGGACCCGGGACTCAGCAATCAGCCCCAGCATTTT. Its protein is CASRDPGLSNQPQHF.

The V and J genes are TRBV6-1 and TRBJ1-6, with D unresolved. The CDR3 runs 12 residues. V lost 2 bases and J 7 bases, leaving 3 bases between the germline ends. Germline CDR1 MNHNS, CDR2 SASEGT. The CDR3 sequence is CASSEQNSPLHF. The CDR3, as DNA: TGTGCCAGCAGTGAACAGAATTCACCCCTCCACTTT.

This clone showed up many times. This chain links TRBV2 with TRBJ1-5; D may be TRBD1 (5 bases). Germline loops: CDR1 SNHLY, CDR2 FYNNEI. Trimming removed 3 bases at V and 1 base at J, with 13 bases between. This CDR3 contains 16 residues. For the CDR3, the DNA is TGTGCCAGCAGTGAGAATTGGGCAGGGAGCAATCAGCCCCAGCATTTT. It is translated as CASSENWAGSNQPQHF.

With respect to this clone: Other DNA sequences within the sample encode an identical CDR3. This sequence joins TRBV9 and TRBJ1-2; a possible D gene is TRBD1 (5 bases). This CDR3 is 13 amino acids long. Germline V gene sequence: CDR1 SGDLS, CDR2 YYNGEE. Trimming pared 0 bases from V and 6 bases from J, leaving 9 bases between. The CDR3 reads CASSVGGTDGYTF. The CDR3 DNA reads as TGTGCCAGCAGCGTAGGAGGGACTGATGGCTACACCTTC.

The CDR3 region is CASSLNARGQYF. DNA for the CDR3: TGTGCCAGCAGCTTAAATGCCAGGGGGCAGTATTTT. This chain links TRBV11-2 with TRBJ2-3, with D maybe TRBD1 (6 bases). Germline V lookup: CDR1 SGHAT, CDR2 FQNNGV. V was trimmed by 2 bases and J by 11 bases, leaving 11 bases between them. The CDR3 is made up of 12 amino acids.

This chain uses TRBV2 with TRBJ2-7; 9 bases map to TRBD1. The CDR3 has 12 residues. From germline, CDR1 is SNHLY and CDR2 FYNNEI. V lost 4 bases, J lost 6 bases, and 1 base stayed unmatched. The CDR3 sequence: CASSGTGAEQYF. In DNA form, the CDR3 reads TGTGCCAGCAGTGGGACAGGGGCCGAGCAGTACTTC.

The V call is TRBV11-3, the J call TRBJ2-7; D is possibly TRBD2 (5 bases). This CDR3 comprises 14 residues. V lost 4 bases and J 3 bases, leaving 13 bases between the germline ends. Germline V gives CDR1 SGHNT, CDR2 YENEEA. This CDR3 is CASSSDGGDYEQYF. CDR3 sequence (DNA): TGTGCCAGCAGCTCCGACGGAGGAGACTACGAGCAGTACTTC.

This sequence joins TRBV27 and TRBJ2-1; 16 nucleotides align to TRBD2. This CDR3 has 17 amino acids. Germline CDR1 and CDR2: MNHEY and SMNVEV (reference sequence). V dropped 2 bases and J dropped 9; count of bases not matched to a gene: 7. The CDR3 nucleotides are TGTGCCAGCAGTTTACCGGGACTAGCGGGGGGGTTTGGTGAGCAGTTCTTC. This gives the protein CASSLPGLAGGFGEQFF.

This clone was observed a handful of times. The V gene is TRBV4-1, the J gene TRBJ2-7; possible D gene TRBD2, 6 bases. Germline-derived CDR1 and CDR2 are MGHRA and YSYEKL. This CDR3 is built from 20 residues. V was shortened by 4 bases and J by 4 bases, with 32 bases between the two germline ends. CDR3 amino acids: CASSPAGTHLVIPTTYEQYF. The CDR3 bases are TGCGCCAGCAGCCCTGCGGGGACTCACCTCGTAATACCGACGACTTACGAGCAGTACTTC.

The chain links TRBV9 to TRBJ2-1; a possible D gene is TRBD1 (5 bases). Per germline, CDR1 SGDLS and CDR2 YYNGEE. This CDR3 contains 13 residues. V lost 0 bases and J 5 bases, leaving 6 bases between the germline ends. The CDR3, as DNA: TGTGCCAGCAGCGTAGAGGGGAACAATGAGCAGTTCTTC. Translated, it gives CASSVEGNNEQFF.

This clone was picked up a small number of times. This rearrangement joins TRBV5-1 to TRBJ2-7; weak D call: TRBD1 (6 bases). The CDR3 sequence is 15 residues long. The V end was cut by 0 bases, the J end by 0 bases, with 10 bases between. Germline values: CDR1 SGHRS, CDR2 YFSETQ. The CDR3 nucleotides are TGCGCCAGCAGCTTGGGGACAGTGGCCTCCTACGAGCAGTACTTC. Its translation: CASSLGTVASYEQYF.